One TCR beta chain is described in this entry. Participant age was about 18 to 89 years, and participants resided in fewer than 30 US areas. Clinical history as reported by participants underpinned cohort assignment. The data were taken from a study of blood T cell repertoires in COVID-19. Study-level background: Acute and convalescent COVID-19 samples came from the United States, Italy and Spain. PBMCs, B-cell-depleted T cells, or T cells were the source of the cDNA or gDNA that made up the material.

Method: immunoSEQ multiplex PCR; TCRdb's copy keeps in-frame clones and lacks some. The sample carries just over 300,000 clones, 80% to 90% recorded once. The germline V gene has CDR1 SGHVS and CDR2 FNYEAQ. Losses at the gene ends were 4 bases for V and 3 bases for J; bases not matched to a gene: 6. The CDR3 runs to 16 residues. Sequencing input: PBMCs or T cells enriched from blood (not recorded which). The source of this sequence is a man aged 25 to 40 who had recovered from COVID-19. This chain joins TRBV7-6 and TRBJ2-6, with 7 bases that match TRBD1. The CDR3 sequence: CASSSSTGVGANVLTF. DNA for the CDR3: TGTGCCAGCAGCTCAAGCACAGGGGTTGGGGCCAACGTCCTGACTTTC.